This TCR beta chain is drawn from a study of T cells in Graves' hyperthyroidism and ophthalmopathy. Active moderate-to-severe ophthalmopathy, Clinical Activity Score at least 3, NOSPECS at least 4, under 3 months' duration. Reasons for excluding patients were uncontrolled infection, other autoimmune disease, pregnancy or lactation. Amplification yielded TCR beta CDR3 regions, with RNA transcripts as the source. The HTBI primer set drove a first-round RT-PCR of the TCR CDR3. TCRdb reanalysed the multiplex PCR reads using MiXCR and keeps one entry per CDR3 protein. The sample lists hundreds of thousands of distinct CDR3 sequences, roughly 22% seen once, with roughly 40% in the top ten. V lost 5 bases and J lost 9, with 10 bases in between. CDR1 and CDR2 from the germline V gene are SGHAT and FQNNGV. CDR3 length: 11 residues.

The chain couples TRBV11-2 to TRBJ1-1, with D uncertain. The sequencing sample was made of blood. This sequence was found in a woman aged 40 to 49 with Graves' ophthalmopathy. The CDR3 nucleotides are TGTGCCAGCAGCCGGGTAATAAAAGCTTTCTTT. It encodes CASSRVIKAFF.